This is a list of T cell receptor beta chains from one sample in a study of cytomegalovirus exposure and HLA in healthy donors. Clones were sequenced by immunoSEQ multiplex PCR, and TCRdb holds only the in-frame ones, with some missing. The top ten hold roughly 7.4% of the sample, which has under 250,000 clones, approximately 80% seen once. The specimen sequenced was PBMCs. These receptors originate from a woman aged 55-70 years in good health and CMV-seropositive. CDR3s include the opening cysteine and the closing phenylalanine or tryptophan. D genes are given only for firm matches. Size is stated for part of the rows, as once, few or many counts, or as a class when the clone is expanded.

CSVGKTTGEQFF	TGCAGCGTTGGGAAGACGACGGGTGAGCAGTTCTTC	.	TRBV29-1	TRBJ2-1	few
CASSSSRGIRLETQYF	TGTGCCAGCAGCTCGTCCCGTGGCATCAGATTAGAGACCCAGTACTTC	.	TRBV11-2	TRBJ2-5	few
CASSSSPSLLGTGELFF	TGTGCCAGCAGCTCCTCACCTAGCTTATTGGGGACCGGGGAGCTGTTTTTT	.	TRBV7-3	TRBJ2-2	.
CASVPLYQETQYF	TGTGCAAGCGTCCCCTTATACCAAGAGACCCAGTACTTC	.	TRBV6-6	TRBJ2-5	once
CASSSSGTSGRASEQYF	TGTGCCAGCAGCTCCTCCGGGACTAGCGGGAGGGCCTCCGAGCAGTACTTC	TRBD2	TRBV7-9	TRBJ2-7	.
CSSSPTGQGNQPQHF	TGTTCCAGCAGTCCAACAGGGCAGGGCAATCAGCCCCAGCATTTT	.	TRBV7-9	TRBJ1-5	.
CASSTSAGGEQFF	TGCGCCAGCAGTACCTCAGCGGGAGGCGAGCAGTTCTTC	TRBD2	TRBV10-1	TRBJ2-1	.
CASSRTLADSYEQYF	TGTGCCAGCAGCAGGACCCTAGCGGATTCCTACGAGCAGTACTTC	TRBD2	TRBV5-4	TRBJ2-7	.
CASSLGGGPLYF	TGTGCCAGCAGCTTAGGAGGAGGTCCCCTGTACTTC	.	TRBV7-8	TRBJ2-5	.
CATSRVASGSSDTQYF	TGTGCCACCAGCAGAGTGGCTAGCGGGAGTTCGGATACGCAGTATTTT	TRBD2	TRBV15	TRBJ2-3	.
CASRLTSGQVFPQPQHF	TGTGCCAGCAGACTTACCTCCGGACAGGTTTTTCCTCAGCCCCAGCATTTT	TRBD1	TRBV27	TRBJ1-5	.
CASRGLGRRDTHEQFF	TGTGCCAGCAGGGGCCTTGGGAGGCGGGATACCCATGAGCAGTTCTTC	.	TRBV28	TRBJ2-1	.
CASSLAASGRLTYEQYF	TGTGCCAGCAGCTTAGCGGCTAGCGGGAGGCTAACCTACGAGCAGTACTTC	TRBD2	TRBV11-2	TRBJ2-7	.
CASKTTPRTDTQYF	TGCGCCAGCAAAACGACACCCCGCACAGATACGCAGTATTTT	.	TRBV5-1	TRBJ2-3	few
CASSQVGTGGYEQYF	TGTGCCAGCAGCCAAGTCGGGACAGGGGGCTACGAGCAGTACTTC	TRBD1	TRBV4-2	TRBJ2-7	.
CASSLVPGQGNTEAFF	TGCGCCAGCAGCCTCGTCCCGGGACAGGGGAACACTGAAGCTTTCTTT	TRBD1	TRBV4-1	TRBJ1-1	.
CASSLRAGELFF	TGTGCCAGCAGCTTGCGGGCCGGGGAGCTGTTTTTT	.	TRBV7-2	TRBJ2-2	.
CASTAESYNEQFF	TGTGCCAGCACCGCGGAATCGTACAATGAGCAGTTCTTC	.	TRBV6-5	TRBJ2-1	.
CASSPVTGMYNEQFF	TGTGCCAGCAGCCCCGTGACGGGAATGTACAATGAGCAGTTCTTC	.	TRBV5-4	TRBJ2-1	.
CATSRRVGNTEAFF	TGTGCCACCAGCAGACGGGTGGGGAACACTGAAGCTTTCTTT	.	TRBV15	TRBJ1-1	.
CAISESGGPEQFF	TGTGCCATCAGTGAGTCTGGAGGACCCGAGCAGTTCTTC	.	TRBV10-3	TRBJ2-1	.
CASSQDSGRNTGELFF	TGCGCCAGCAGCCAAGACTCAGGAAGGAACACCGGGGAGCTGTTTTTT	.	TRBV4-1	TRBJ2-2	.